A single sample gave rise to the 31 T cell receptor beta chains below, sequenced in a study of cytomegalovirus exposure and HLA in healthy donors. Measured with immunoSEQ multiplex PCR; TCRdb has only the in-frame clones, and not every one. Among 150,000 or so clones listed, 70% to 90% were seen once. What was sequenced was PBMCs. These receptors originate from a young man in good health and CMV-seropositive.

CDR3 amino acids: CASSPEGGTYEKLFF. In DNA form, the CDR3 reads TGCGCCAGCAGCCCCGAGGGAGGGACCTATGAAAAACTGTTTTTT. The rearrangement uses TRBV5-1 and TRBJ1-4; TRBD1 might be the D (5 bases). V was clipped by 4 bases and J by 6 bases, with 16 bases between them. The CDR3 is made up of 15 amino acids. Germline V gene lookup returns CDR1 SGHRS and CDR2 YFSETQ.

The rearrangement uses TRBV6-6 and TRBJ2-2; possible D gene TRBD2, 5 bases. CDR1 is MNHNY and CDR2 is SVGAGI in the germline V gene (reference sequence). With 6 bases removed from V and 6 bases from J, the gap between germline ends came to 14 bases. The CDR3 sequence is 14 residues long. The CDR3 sequence: CASRPTREPGELFF. In DNA form, the CDR3 reads TGTGCCAGCAGGCCCACCCGGGAACCCGGGGAGCTGTTTTTT.

This chain links TRBV18 with TRBJ2-7, with 9 bases fitting TRBD1. This CDR3 is built from 17 residues. Germline values: CDR1 KGHSH, CDR2 LQKENI. J was trimmed by 5 bases and V by 3 bases; bases with no gene match: 14. As DNA, the CDR3 is TGTGCCAGCTCACCTCTTGGGACCGGGACAGGGAAGCACGAGCAGTACTTC. It translates to CASSPLGTGTGKHEQYF.

The chain is built from TRBV6-5 and TRBJ1-1, with 10 bases matching TRBD1. The CDR3 contains 13 residues. V dropped 4 bases and J dropped 8; count of bases not matched to a gene: 4. Per the germline V gene, CDR1 is MNHEY and CDR2 is SVGAGI. Written as DNA, the CDR3 is TGTGCCAGCAGTTGGGACAGGGGCCTCGAAGCTTTCTTT. It specifies CASSWDRGLEAFF.

The chain employs TRBV27 and TRBJ2-7; 11 positions match TRBD1. Germline assignment: CDR1 MNHEY and CDR2 SMNVEV (reference sequence). The CDR3 totals 16 residues. Trimming at V came to 5 bases and at J to 2 bases, leaving 8 bases not matched to a gene. This CDR3 reads CASSRGQGAGAYEQYF. In nucleotides, the CDR3 is TGTGCCAGCAGTCGTGGACAGGGGGCAGGCGCCTACGAGCAGTACTTC.

The chain carries TRBV2 and TRBJ1-5; 8 bases are shared with TRBD1. The CDR3 sequence is 14 residues long. The ends lost 5 bases at V and 7 bases at J; junction bases unmatched: 7. Germline CDR1 and CDR2: SNHLY and FYNNEI. CDR3 in DNA: TGTGCCAGCAGTCGGGACAGGAGCAGCCAGCCCCAGCATTTT. It translates to CASSRDRSSQPQHF. The complete variable domain, with remaining parts taken from reference TRBV2 and TRBJ1-5, reads EPEVTQTPSHQVTQMGQEVILRCVPISNHLYFYWYRQILGQKVEFLVSFYNNEISEKSEIFDDQFSVERPDGSNFTLKIRSTKLEDSAMYFCASSRDRSSQPQHFGDGTRLSIL.

The chain is built from TRBV5-4 and TRBJ2-5; TRBD2 aligns across 10 bases. After removal of 4 bases from V and 4 bases from J, the junction contained 19 bases not matched to a gene. The CDR3 is made up of 19 amino acids. Looked up from germline, CDR1 is SGHNT and CDR2 is YYREEE (reference sequence). The CDR3 nucleotides read TGTGCCAGCAGCCTTAACTACTTATTCCCGGGACTAGCGCGAGAGACCCAGTACTTC. Translating gives CASSLNYLFPGLARETQYF.

This chain joins TRBV9 and TRBJ2-5; the D gene is possibly TRBD1 (6 bases). CDR3 length: 13 residues. V gave up 4 bases and J gave up 1 base, with 8 bases separating them. Per germline, CDR1 SGDLS and CDR2 YYNGEE. CDR3 sequence: CASSPGAQETQYF. CDR3 nucleotides: TGTGCCAGCAGCCCAGGGGCCCAAGAGACCCAGTACTTC.

The chain combines TRBV6-5 with TRBJ1-2; D is perhaps TRBD1 (6 bases). V was trimmed by 6 bases and J by 4 bases, leaving 15 bases between them. Germline V gene data show CDR1 as MNHEY and CDR2 as SVGAGI. The CDR3 has 14 amino acids. CDR3 region: CASRGAGLLYGYTF. CDR3 DNA: TGTGCCAGCAGGGGGGCAGGGTTACTCTATGGCTACACCTTC.

This rearrangement joins TRBV27 to TRBJ1-1; possible D gene TRBD1, 6 bases. CDR1 is MNHEY, CDR2 SMNVEV, per germline (reference sequence). This CDR3 has 13 residues. V gave up 5 bases and J gave up 5 bases, with 12 bases separating them. CDR3 residues: CASSQGMWTEAFF. The CDR3 bases are TGTGCCAGCAGTCAGGGGATGTGGACTGAAGCTTTCTTT.

This sequence joins TRBV7-2 and TRBJ2-7, with no clear D. Trimming took 5 bases from V and 0 from J, leaving 17 bases between them. The CDR3 sequence is 16 residues long. Germline lookup yields CDR1 SGHTA and CDR2 FQGNSA. As DNA, the CDR3 is TGTGCCAGCAGCCCAAGAGGCCCCTACACCTCCTACGAGCAGTACTTC. Translated: CASSPRGPYTSYEQYF.

This clone was recorded only once. The chain carries TRBV5-4 and TRBJ2-7, with 8 bases fitting TRBD2. V gave up 4 bases and J gave up 2 bases; unmatched junction bases: 11. CDR3 length: 16 amino acids. Germline V gives CDR1 SGHNT, CDR2 YYREEE (reference sequence). CDR3 amino acids: CASSTPSGGPTYEQYF. CDR3 bases: TGTGCCAGCAGCACCCCGAGCGGGGGCCCCACCTACGAGCAGTACTTC.

The CDR3 loop reads CASSPPTGDADTQYF. The CDR3 DNA sequence: TGTGCCAGCTCACCACCTACGGGAGATGCAGATACGCAGTATTTT. The rearrangement links TRBV18 to TRBJ2-3; TRBD2 might be the D (6 bases). Germline CDR1 and CDR2: KGHSH and LQKENI. This CDR3 region has 15 residues. Trimming pared 0 bases from V and 4 bases from J, leaving 11 bases between.

The chain uses TRBV29-1 and TRBJ2-7, with 8 nucleotides matching TRBD1. With V trimmed by 5 bases and J by 7 bases, 4 bases remained unmatched. Looked up from germline, CDR1 is SQVTM and CDR2 is ANQGSEA. CDR3 length equals 11 residues. CDR3 nucleotide sequence: TGCAGCGTTTGGACAGGGTTGGAGCAGTACTTC. It is translated as CSVWTGLEQYF.

Here the CDR3 reads CASSGLAATDTQYF. In nucleotides, the CDR3 is TGTGCCAGCTCAGGGCTAGCGGCCACAGATACGCAGTATTTT. The V gene is TRBV18, the J gene TRBJ2-3, with 7 positions matching TRBD2. There are 14 residues in the CDR3. In germline, CDR1 is KGHSH, CDR2 LQKENI. The junction had 4 bases not matched to a gene; V was cut back by 5 bases and J by 2 bases. Using reference TRBV18 and TRBJ2-3 for the parts outside the CDR3, the full variable domain is NAGVMQNPRHLVRRRGQEARLRCSPMKGHSHVYWYRQLPEEGLKFMVYLQKENIIDESGMPKERFSAEFPKEGPSILRIQQVVRGDSAAYFCASSGLAATDTQYFGPGTRLTVL.

This clone was seen a single time. The chain couples TRBV4-1 to TRBJ2-3; maybe TRBD2 (6 bases). Trimming cost V 3 bases and J 6 bases, with 19 bases left between them. CDR1 and CDR2 (germline): MGHRA, YSYEKL. There are 16 residues in the CDR3. Written as DNA, the CDR3 is TGCGCCAGCAGCCAGCCAGGCCGGGGGAGGCCCGATACGCAGTATTTT. Translation gives CASSQPGRGRPDTQYF.

The chain carries TRBV11-3 and TRBJ2-3, with 11 bases identical to TRBD2. Germline V lookup: CDR1 SGHNT, CDR2 YENEEA. With V trimmed by 2 bases and J by 8 bases, 3 bases remained unmatched. CDR3 length equals 14 residues. CDR3 sequence: CASSLTSGSPTQYF. The CDR3 coding sequence is TGTGCCAGCAGCTTAACTAGCGGGAGTCCTACGCAGTATTTT.

This clone was detected once. The genes are TRBV27 and TRBJ1-5; D remains unclear. The V and J ends lost 4 bases and 3 bases respectively, with 7 bases between them. Germline loops: CDR1 MNHEY, CDR2 SMNVEV (reference sequence). There are 13 residues in the CDR3. The CDR3 loop is CASSSLSNQPQHF. CDR3 DNA: TGTGCCAGCAGTTCTTTGTCCAATCAGCCCCAGCATTTT.

The chain links TRBV9 to TRBJ2-5; 8 nucleotides align to TRBD2. This CDR3 is built from 16 residues. Germline loops: CDR1 SGDLS, CDR2 YYNGEE. The V gene end was trimmed by 2 bases and the J gene end by 5 bases; junction bases not matched to a gene: 11. The CDR3 protein is CASSVAGGAGGETQYF. In nucleotides, the CDR3 is TGTGCCAGCAGCGTGGCCGGGGGGGCCGGGGGTGAGACCCAGTACTTC.

This clone turned up a few times. V usage is TRBV5-1 and J usage is TRBJ2-5; perhaps TRBD2 as D (6 bases). This CDR3 is 15 amino acids long. The ends were cut back, 0 bases at V and 5 bases at J, with 14 bases in the middle. CDR1 and CDR2 (germline): SGHRS, YFSETQ. CDR3 region: CASSLGRGPPETQYF. CDR3 DNA: TGCGCCAGCAGCTTGGGGCGGGGCCCCCCGGAGACCCAGTACTTC.

The chain joins TRBV15 to TRBJ2-1, with TRBD2 matching 8 bases. The V gene's germline CDR1 is LNHNV and CDR2 YYDKDF (reference sequence). V shed 0 bases and J 0 bases; nucleotides not matched to a gene: 7. The length of the CDR3 is 18 residues. DNA of the CDR3: TGTGCCACCAGCAGAGAGCAAGCGGGGGCCGTCTCCTACAATGAGCAGTTCTTC. This translates into CATSREQAGAVSYNEQFF.

This clone appeared a single time. The CDR3 DNA reads TGTGCCAGCTCACCAGAGGGCCCTAGCACAGATACGCAGTATTTT. The encoded protein is CASSPEGPSTDTQYF. The rearrangement joins TRBV18 to TRBJ2-3; D is possibly TRBD2 (5 bases). The V end was cut by 2 bases, the J end by 0 bases, with 9 bases between. Germline CDR1 KGHSH, CDR2 LQKENI. The CDR3 contains 15 residues. Combining the CDR3 with reference TRBV18 and TRBJ2-3 gives the whole variable domain NAGVMQNPRHLVRRRGQEARLRCSPMKGHSHVYWYRQLPEEGLKFMVYLQKENIIDESGMPKERFSAEFPKEGPSILRIQQVVRGDSAAYFCASSPEGPSTDTQYFGPGTRLTVL.

The chain carries TRBV27 and TRBJ2-7; 9 bases are a match to TRBD1. V gave up 5 bases and J gave up 3 bases; unmatched junction bases: 8. CDR1 is MNHEY, CDR2 SMNVEV, per germline (reference sequence). The CDR3 is 15 amino acids. CDR3 sequence: CASSPTGQGYYEQYF. In DNA form, the CDR3 reads TGTGCCAGCAGTCCCACGGGACAGGGATACTACGAGCAGTACTTC.

The genes are TRBV5-4 and TRBJ2-7, with D possibly matching TRBD1 (6 bases). The CDR3 totals 13 residues. Trimming left V 4 bases short and J 6 bases short, with 14 bases between. CDR1 is SGHNT, CDR2 YYREEE, per germline (reference sequence). CDR3 sequence reads: CASSPRQESEQYF. The CDR3 bases are TGTGCCAGCAGCCCCCGACAGGAGTCCGAGCAGTACTTC.

V gene TRBV6-5 combines with J gene TRBJ1-3, with unresolved D. The CDR3 spans 15 residues. Between the trimmed V and J ends, which lost 5 bases and 1 base, there was a span of 12 bases. CDR1 MNHEY and CDR2 SVGAGI come from the germline V gene. The CDR3 DNA sequence: TGTGCCAGCAGTAACCCTCCGGGTTCTGGAAACACCATATATTTT. It translates to CASSNPPGSGNTIYF.

This clone was seen only once. The genes are TRBV27 and TRBJ2-5, with 13 positions matching TRBD2. Germline V CDR1 and CDR2: MNHEY, SMNVEV (reference sequence). This CDR3 region has 22 residues. The ends lost 8 bases at V and 3 bases at J; junction bases unmatched: 27. The CDR3 region is CASPKSDPGTSGAEPLKETQYF. CDR3 DNA sequence: TGTGCCAGCCCTAAATCCGATCCCGGGACTAGCGGGGCCGAGCCCCTGAAAGAGACCCAGTACTTC.

The chain links TRBV5-1 to TRBJ2-5, with 7 bases lining up with TRBD1. Germline V gene lookup returns CDR1 SGHRS and CDR2 YFSETQ. Unmatched junction bases numbered 4, after V lost 4 bases and J lost 4 bases. The CDR3 contains 13 residues. The CDR3 DNA reads TGCGCCAGCAGCCCCAGGACAGGAGAGACCCAGTACTTC. It yields the protein CASSPRTGETQYF.

This chain uses TRBV6-5 with TRBJ2-7, with 9 positions matching TRBD1. Germline trimming cut 8 bases from V and 5 bases from J; bases unmatched to any gene: 10. This CDR3 region has 14 residues. Germline-derived CDR1 and CDR2 are MNHEY and SVGAGI. For the CDR3, the DNA is TGTGCCAGCTCTTTGTACAGGGGGCGGGACGAGCAGTACTTC. Encoded protein: CASSLYRGRDEQYF.

V and J are TRBV11-2 and TRBJ1-6, with 8 bases that match TRBD1. V was clipped by 5 bases and J by 7 bases; unmatched bases: 7. The CDR3 is 15 amino acids. Germline CDR1 is SGHAT and CDR2 is FQNNGV. CDR3 DNA: TGTGCCAGCAGCCCGAACAGGGGGATAAATTCACCCCTCCACTTT. Protein: CASSPNRGINSPLHF.

The V gene is TRBV7-2, the J gene TRBJ2-3; maybe TRBD2 (6 bases). This CDR3 is built from 15 residues. Germline V gene sequence: CDR1 SGHTA, CDR2 FQGNSA. V lost 4 bases, J lost 1 base, and 12 bases lay in between. The CDR3 region is CASSSIAAGTDTQYF. The CDR3 DNA reads as TGTGCCAGCAGCTCGATAGCGGCCGGCACAGATACGCAGTATTTT.

V gene TRBV19 combines with J gene TRBJ1-2; D unresolved. V gave up 7 bases and J gave up 0 bases, with 21 bases separating them. Germline lookup yields CDR1 LNHDA and CDR2 SQIVND (reference sequence). The CDR3 is made up of 17 amino acids. This chain's CDR3 is CASKGRETGTTNYGYTF. The CDR3 DNA reads TGTGCCAGTAAAGGCCGTGAGACCGGTACTACTAACTATGGCTACACCTTC.